This T cell receptor (beta chain) derives from a study of metastatic and nonmetastatic thyroid tumors. On the study more broadly: The comparison covered peripheral blood and tumor or nodule tissue in malignant and benign thyroid patients.

TCRdb re-analyzed the PCR reads through MiXCR. This sample has about 16,000 clones, with about 31% found just once. There were no patients who had received any treatment before thyroid surgery. CDR1 is LNHDA, CDR2 SQIVND, per germline (reference sequence). Trimming cost V 9 bases and J 13 bases, with 19 bases left between them. This CDR3 comprises 12 residues. This clone was found a few times. Its specificity is not known. Study-wide points: Patients with malignant thyroid tumors reportedly had significantly higher TCR beta diversity than those with benign nodules, in blood and tumor.

The gene calls are TRBV19 and TRBJ2-1; unclear D gene. The sample consisted of tumor tissue. The TCR originated in a female donor with papillary thyroid cancer or a benign thyroid nodule (not recorded which). Some clones in this sample may be carry-over from other donors' samples. CDR3 protein: CASSLETISQFF. CDR3 coding DNA: TGTGCCAGCAGTTTAGAAACCATCTCACAGTTCTTC. Looking up the rest from reference TRBV19 and TRBJ2-1 gives the full variable domain: DGGITQSPKYLFRKEGQNVTLSCEQNLNHDAMYWYRQDPGQGLRLIYYSQIVNDFQKGDIAEGYSVSREKKESFPLTVTSAQKNPTAFYLCASSLETISQFFGPGTRLTVL.